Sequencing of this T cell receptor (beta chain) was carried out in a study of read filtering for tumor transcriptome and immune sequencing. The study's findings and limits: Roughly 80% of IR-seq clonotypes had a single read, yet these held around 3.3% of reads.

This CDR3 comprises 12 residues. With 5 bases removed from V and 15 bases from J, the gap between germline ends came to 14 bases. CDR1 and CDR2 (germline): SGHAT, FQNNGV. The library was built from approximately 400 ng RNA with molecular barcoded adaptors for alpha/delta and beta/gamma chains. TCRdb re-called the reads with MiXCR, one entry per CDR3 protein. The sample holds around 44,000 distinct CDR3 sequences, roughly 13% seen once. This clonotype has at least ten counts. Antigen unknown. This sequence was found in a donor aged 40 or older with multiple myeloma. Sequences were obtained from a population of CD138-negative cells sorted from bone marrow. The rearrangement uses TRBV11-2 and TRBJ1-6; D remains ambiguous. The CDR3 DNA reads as TGTGCCAGCAGCCGTAGCCTCGGCCACCTCCACTTT. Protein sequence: CASSRSLGHLHF.